The 9 T cell receptor beta chains below all came from one sample that was sequenced in a study of T cells in women clearing cervical HPV infection. The repertoire was sequenced with immunoSEQ multiplex PCR; TCRdb's copy has only in-frame clones and lacks some. With approximately 44,000 clones in the sample, the ten largest clones hold about 1.2%. The sample consisted of blood buffy coat. The receptors here all came from a woman between 18 and 69 years old with a cervical HPV16 infection that either progressed to CIN3+ or cleared (not recorded which).

Regarding this clone: The CDR3 end lies 3 residues beyond the end of the read and is filled in from the germline J gene. This chain uses TRBV11-2 with TRBJ2-7; a possible D gene is TRBD1 (5 bases). Deletions cut 2 bases from V and 3 bases from J, with 11 bases between. Germline values: CDR1 SGHAT, CDR2 FQNNGV. This CDR3 has 14 amino acids. Partial CDR3 DNA: TGTGCCAGCAGCTTACATCAGGGCCTCTACGAG. Translating gives CASSLHQGLYE. The whole CDR3 sequence is CASSLHQGLYEQYF.

As regards this clone: The read falls 3 residues short of the CDR3 end, and the missing part is taken from the germline J gene. The chain links TRBV4-2 to TRBJ2-3; D gene unclear. The germline V gene has CDR1 LGHNA and CDR2 YNFKEQ. The CDR3 runs 14 residues. Trimming pared 0 bases from V and 4 bases from J, leaving 8 bases between. The CDR3 loop reads CASSQDLVADTQYF. The sequenced CDR3 bases are TGTGCCAGCAGCCAAGATCTGGTAGCAGATACG.

In regard to this clone: The CDR3 is cut off 3 residues early in the read; its end comes from the germline J gene. V is TRBV18 and J is TRBJ2-2; 7 bases map to TRBD1. Germline trimming cut 6 bases from V and 4 bases from J; bases unmatched to any gene: 5. The CDR3 extends over 14 amino acids. Germline V CDR1 and CDR2: KGHSH, LQKENI. Here the CDR3 reads CASSGQDITGELFF. The covered CDR3 bases are TGTGCCAGCTCTGGACAGGATATCACCGGGGAG.

On this clone itself: The read halts 3 residues ahead of the CDR3 end, with the missing end drawn from the germline J gene. The V and J genes are TRBV5-1 and TRBJ1-1; 9 bases match TRBD1. This CDR3 is 14 amino acids long. The germline V gene encodes CDR1 SGHRS and CDR2 YFSETQ. The CDR3 bases that were read are TGCGCCAGCAGCTGGGGGACAGGGTCTTCTGCG. Translation: CASSWGTGSSA. In full, the CDR3 is CASSWGTGSSAAFF. The full variable domain, completed using reference TRBV5-1 and TRBJ1-1, is KAGVTQTPRYLIKTRGQQVTLSCSPISGHRSVSWYQQTPGQGLQFLFEYFSETQRNKGNFPGRFSGRQFSNSRSEMNVSTLELGDSALYLCASSWGTGSSAAFFGQGTRLTVV.

Concerning this clone itself: The DNA ends 3 residues before the CDR3 does, and the rest of the CDR3 is filled in from the germline J gene. This chain joins TRBV20-1 and TRBJ1-1; D perhaps matches TRBD1 (6 bases). V was trimmed by 6 bases and J by 4 bases, leaving 12 bases between them. CDR3 length: 12 residues. CDR1 and CDR2 from the germline V gene are DFQATT and SNEGSKA (reference sequence). The sequenced CDR3 bases are TGCAGTGCCTTGGGACAAGCCACTGAA. It is translated as CSALGQATE. The full-length CDR3 reads as CSALGQATEAFF.

A note on this clone: The sequenced fragment ends 3 residues before the CDR3 boundary, so the rest is inferred from the germline J gene. The genes are TRBV30 and TRBJ1-1; D not certain. Between the trimmed V and J ends, which lost 0 bases and 1 base, there was a span of 6 bases. This CDR3 spans 13 amino acids. The germline CDR1 and CDR2 sequences are GTSNPN and SVGIG (reference sequence). CDR3 region: CAWSVLRNTEAFF. The CDR3 bases that were read are TGTGCCTGGAGTGTACTTCGGAACACTGAA.

In the case of this clone: Coverage ceases 3 residues before the CDR3 finishes, and the germline J gene fills in the end. V usage is TRBV20-1 and J usage is TRBJ2-1, with a possible D match to TRBD1 (5 bases). Germline V gives CDR1 DFQATT, CDR2 SNEGSKA (reference sequence). This CDR3 is 14 amino acids long. V dropped 5 bases and J dropped 0 bases, with 11 bases sitting between them. The sequenced part of the CDR3 DNA is TGCAGTGCTCCTGACAGTAGCTCCTACAATGAG. This translates into CSAPDSSSYNE. The full-length CDR3 reads as CSAPDSSSYNEQFF.

Comment on this clone: The missing CDR3 end, 3 residues past where the read stops, is filled in from the germline J gene. The V call is TRBV19, the J call TRBJ2-1; 12 positions match TRBD2. The germline V gene has CDR1 LNHDA and CDR2 SQIVND (reference sequence). This CDR3 comprises 15 residues. V was clipped by 5 bases and J by 4 bases; unmatched bases: 3. The CDR3: CASSSTSGRYNEQFF. CDR3 DNA, as far as it was read: TGTGCCAGTAGTTCGACTAGCGGGAGATACAATGAG.

Comments on this clone: The sequence runs out 3 residues before the end of the CDR3; the remainder is reconstructed from the germline J gene. The chain is built from TRBV2 and TRBJ2-2; D is undetermined. Between the trimmed V and J ends, which lost 10 bases and 0 bases, there was a span of 9 bases. The CDR3 is 13 residues long. Germline CDR1 and CDR2: SNHLY and FYNNEI. CDR3 bases read: TGTGCCACGAGCTTTGCGAACACCGGGGAG. Amino acids: CATSFANTGE. The complete CDR3 sequence is CATSFANTGELFF.